The rows below give T cell receptor beta chains drawn from one sample of a study of read filtering for tumor transcriptome and immune sequencing. Using its own MiXCR run on the reads, TCRdb lists one record per CDR3 protein. The profile shows 35,000 to 40,000 distinct CDR3 sequences, roughly 15% of them singletons. Sequencing input: a population of CD138-negative cells sorted from bone marrow. All receptors derive from a donor at least 40 years old with multiple myeloma. Each CDR3 is given with its conserved first and last residue. The order of the fields is CDR3 length, V gene, clone size, D gene, J gene, CDR3 DNA, CDR3 protein. The D gene is left open where the match is weak. Clone size, where shown, is once, few, many, or a class for clones that have expanded.

12	TRBV6-2/TRBV6-3	few	NA	TRBJ2-1	TGTGCCAGCTGGGGGGGCCCAAATGAGCAGTTCTTC	CASWGGPNEQFF
17	TRBV18	NA	NA	TRBJ1-3	TGTGCCAGCTCACCACTCGACAGTCAACGGTTTGGAAACACCATATATTTT	CASSPLDSQRFGNTIYF
15	TRBV30	NA	TRBD2	TRBJ2-2	TGTGCCTGGAGGAAGCTAGCGGATAACACCGGGGAGCCGTTTTTT	CAWRKLADNTGEPFF
15	TRBV6-6	many	TRBD1	TRBJ2-3	TGTGCCACTAGGTCGGGGACAGGGGGGAAAGATACGCAGTATTTT	CATRSGTGGKDTQYF
15	TRBV5-6	many	NA	TRBJ2-1	TGTGCCAGCAGCTTGGCCACCGGGACCCGACGAGAGCAGTTCTTC	CASSLATGTRREQFF
14	TRBV5-1	many	NA	TRBJ2-2	TGCGCCAGCACTGAGACAGCGAACACCGGGGAGCTGTTTTTT	CASTETANTGELFF
11	TRBV7-9	NA	NA	TRBJ1-2	TGTGCCAGCAGCTTAGCAGGAACCTACACCTTC	CASSLAGTYTF
15	TRBV28	many	NA	TRBJ1-5	TGTGCCAGCAGTTTTGGTAGCTGGAGCAATCAGCCCCAGCATTTT	CASSFGSWSNQPQHF
12	TRBV10-3	many	TRBD1	TRBJ1-1	TGTGCCATCAGAACAGGGGGCACTGAAGCTTTCTTT	CAIRTGGTEAFF
17	TRBV6-2/TRBV6-3	many	TRBD2	TRBJ2-7	TGTGCCAGCAGTTACAGAAGGACTAGCGGGGGAGAATACGAGCAGTACTTC	CASSYRRTSGGEYEQYF
16	TRBV28	many	NA	TRBJ1-3	TGTGCCAGCAGTTTGGAAGGACTAAGTGGAGGAAACACCATATATTTT	CASSLEGLSGGNTIYF
19	TRBV7-6	many	TRBD2	TRBJ2-2	TGTGCCAGCAGCTCTCGACTAGCGGGAGGCCCCACGAACACCGGGGAGCTGTTTTTT	CASSSRLAGGPTNTGELFF
16	TRBV7-9	NA	NA	TRBJ2-2	TGTGCCAGCAGCCCCGGACTCCGTCGGGGCACCGGGGAGCTGTTTTTT	CASSPGLRRGTGELFF
12	TRBV19	once	NA	TRBJ2-4	TGTGCCAGTAGGAACAAGGGACCCATTCAGTACTTC	CASRNKGPIQYF
13	TRBV5-1	many	NA	TRBJ2-1	TGCGCCAGCAGGCCTTTCTCCTACAATGAGCAGTTCTTC	CASRPFSYNEQFF
13	TRBV25-1	few	NA	TRBJ2-2	TGTGCCAGCAGTGGATCAAACGCCGGGGAGCTGTTTTTT	CASSGSNAGELFF
17	TRBV7-6	many	TRBD2	TRBJ2-1	TGTGCCAGCAGCATTGGGACTAGCGGGAGCTCCTACAATGAGCAGTTCTTC	CASSIGTSGSSYNEQFF
10	TRBV7-2	many	NA	TRBJ2-4	TGTGCCAACCCACCCTGTGTTCAGTACTTC	CANPPCVQYF
14	TRBV28	many	NA	TRBJ2-7	TGTGCCAGCAGTCTAGGAAGTGGCGCCTACGAGCAGTACTTC	CASSLGSGAYEQYF
10	TRBV29-1	many	NA	TRBJ2-2	TGCAGCGTTGATGTCGGGGAGCTGTTTTTT	CSVDVGELFF
12	TRBV29-1	many	NA	TRBJ2-1	TGCAGCGTTGAAAGGGCTTGGAATGAGCAGTTCTTC	CSVERAWNEQFF
14	TRBV2	many	NA	TRBJ1-4	TGTGCCAGTTTGCGGGACAAAGGACGGGAAAAACTGTTTTTT	CASLRDKGREKLFF
15	TRBV6-2/TRBV6-3	few	TRBD2	TRBJ2-2	TGTGCCAGCAGTTACTGGGGGGGAAACACCGGGGAGCTGTTTTTT	CASSYWGGNTGELFF
14	TRBV7-9	many	NA	TRBJ2-1	TGTGCCAGCAGCTTCTCCGCGGGGTACAATGAGCAGTTCTTC	CASSFSAGYNEQFF
13	TRBV7-2	many	NA	TRBJ2-1	TGTGCCAGCAGCTTCACACCAACGGGTGAGCAGTTCTTC	CASSFTPTGEQFF
11	TRBV20-1	many	NA	TRBJ2-1	TGCAGTGCTAGCCCCGGGGGCGCCGGGGTCTTC	CSASPGGAGVF
12	TRBV20-1	NA	TRBD2	TRBJ2-4	TGCAGTGCTGGCGGGAGAAGTAACATTCAGTACTTC	CSAGGRSNIQYF
15	TRBV5-1	many	NA	TRBJ2-7	TGCGCCAGCCGAGAACTCGGACAGGGAGGGCACGAGCAGTACTTC	CASRELGQGGHEQYF